This record looks at one TCR beta chain sequence and its context. Its antigen remains undetermined. One base away there is no much larger clone; base qualities are not given. In the prospective study, participants were roughly 18 to 100 years old, resided in 20 to 30 geographic areas of the United States, and were enrolled through a virtual design. Cohort assignment in the prospective study relied on participant-reported clinical history from a screening survey and a study questionnaire. A participant counted as exposed if, within 2 weeks of entering the study, that participant had been in contact with someone who had a PCR-confirmed or clinician-diagnosed COVID-19 case. In the prospective study, mobile phlebotomists collected whole blood, serum and a nasopharyngeal or oropharyngeal swab from each participant. Additional blood draws and questionnaires over an approximately 2-month period could optionally be provided by prospective study participants. Before DNA extraction, prospective study blood samples were shipped either frozen or at room temperature.

TCRbeta CDR3 regions were amplified from genomic DNA using the immunoSEQ Assay, a bias-controlled multiplex PCR. Per the source publication's procedure: The number of nucleated cells in each sample was estimated from the amplification of reference gene primers within the assay. To quantify the absolute abundance of each unique TCRbeta CDR3 rearrangement, sequence reads were collapsed and filtered. For each sample, productive Simpson clonality was calculated as the square root of Simpson's diversity index over productive rearrangements. Held by TCRdb, this immuneACCESS table contains in-frame sequences only and omits some clones. Under half of the omission traces to an unresolved V gene where checked; the cause of the rest is unknown. Clonal size and the V and J genes are those of that table, whereas D and trimming came from the DNA. The sample records 350,000 to 450,000 clones, about 89% of which are singletons. The ten largest clones add up to just over 0.85% of the sample.

This sample stems from a study of blood T cell repertoires in COVID-19 (dated by TCRdb to about 2020). Broadly, across the study: Collaborator samples came from the United States, Italy and Spain and covered acute and convalescent phases of COVID-19. The prospective study material was composed of cDNA or gDNA derived from T cells, B-cell-depleted T cells, or PBMCs. The dataset comprised deeply sampled blood TCRbeta repertoires from subjects exposed to, actively infected with, or recovered from COVID-19. The repertoires were made available in a free public database intended to serve as a resource for research on the immune response to SARS-CoV-2. Samples came from the ongoing ImmuneRACE study (first 160 participants) plus 1,254 subjects from 6 global collaborators. Nearly every sample came with metadata listing a de-identified subject ID, COVID-19 status, age in years and sex. HLA class I and class II types, where available, came from metadata supplied by the sample provider rather than from assay-based typing.

From the germline V gene (reference sequence), CDR1 is GTSNPN and CDR2 is SVGIG. Trimming removed 0 bases from V and 7 bases from J, leaving 10 bases between the germline ends. The CDR3 runs 13 amino acids, cysteine and phenylalanine included. The kept DNA is CDR3 alone, 39 bases in frame from the first base. General study outcomes and caveats: How much clinical and demographic metadata was included differed by source and by participant, and the metadata was provided uncurated.

The sequence joins TRBV30 to TRBJ1-5; the D gene is possibly TRBD1, with 5 bases matching. The sample taken for sequencing was PBMCs or T cells enriched from blood (not recorded which). The clonotype originates from a woman between 40 and 55 years old who had been exposed to COVID-19. The nucleotide sequence is TGTGCCTGGAGTGTGGGGGGGATCCAGCCCCAGCATTTT. Its protein reads: CAWSVGGIQPQHF.